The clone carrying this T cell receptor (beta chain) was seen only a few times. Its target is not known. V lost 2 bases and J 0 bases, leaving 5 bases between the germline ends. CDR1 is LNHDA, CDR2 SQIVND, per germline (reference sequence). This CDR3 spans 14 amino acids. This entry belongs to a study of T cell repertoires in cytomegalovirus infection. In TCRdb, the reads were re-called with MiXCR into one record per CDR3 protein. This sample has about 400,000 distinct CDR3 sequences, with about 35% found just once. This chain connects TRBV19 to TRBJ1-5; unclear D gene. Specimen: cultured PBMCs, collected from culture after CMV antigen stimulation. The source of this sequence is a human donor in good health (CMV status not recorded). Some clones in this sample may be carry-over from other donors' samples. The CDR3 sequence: CASSIQISNQPQHF. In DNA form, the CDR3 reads TGTGCCAGTAGTATACAGATTAGCAATCAGCCCCAGCATTTT.